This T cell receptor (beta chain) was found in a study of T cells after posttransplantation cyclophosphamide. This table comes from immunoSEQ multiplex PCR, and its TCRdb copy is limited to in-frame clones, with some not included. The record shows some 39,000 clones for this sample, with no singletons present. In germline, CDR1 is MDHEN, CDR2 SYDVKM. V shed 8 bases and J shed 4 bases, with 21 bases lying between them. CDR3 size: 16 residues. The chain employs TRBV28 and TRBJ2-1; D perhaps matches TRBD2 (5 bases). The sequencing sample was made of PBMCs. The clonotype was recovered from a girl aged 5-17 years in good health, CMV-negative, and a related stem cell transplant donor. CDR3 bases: TGTGCCAGCGGATCCCCGTCGGGCGGGTGGTACAATGAGCAGTTCTTC. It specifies CASGSPSGGWYNEQFF.